This T cell receptor (beta chain) was recovered during a study of T-cell reconstitution after alpha-beta-depleted transplantation in children. A TCRbeta library incorporating unique molecular identifiers was prepared. TCRdb ran MiXCR on the PCR reads and lists one entry per CDR3 protein. The sample records 200,000 to 300,000 distinct CDR3 sequences, roughly a quarter being singletons. The junction had 5 bases not matched to a gene; V was cut back by 6 bases and J by 8 bases. The CDR3 contains 12 residues. Germline CDR1 MGHDK, CDR2 SYGVNS. Study results and limitations: Day-60 TCRbeta diversity that was high in some patients was derived from surviving recipient T cells and thymic progenitors. Where alpha-beta T cells came from about two months after transplant was reportedly several hundred expanded graft clones. At the one-year point after transplant, T-cell counts and TCRbeta diversity were found to come mostly from T cells that had been newly produced.

Details on this clonotype: Its target is unknown.

The chain uses TRBV25-1 and TRBJ1-2; 8 nucleotides line up with TRBD1. The material sequenced was PBMCs, mostly from graft donor cells, taken 360 days after TCRalphabeta/CD19-depleted stem cell transplant. This clonotype was obtained from a female patient between 2 and 15 years old who had a stem cell transplant for congenital amegakaryocytic thrombocytopenia, so the T cells may come from the graft donor. The CDR3 spells CASRARGRGYTF. The CDR3 DNA reads as TGTGCCAGCAGGGCCAGGGGGCGCGGCTACACCTTC.